The T cell receptor beta chain under discussion was sequenced for a study of blood T cell repertoires in COVID-19. Study background: Samples representing acute and convalescent COVID-19 were sourced from the United States, Italy and Spain. The analysed material was cDNA or gDNA that came from T cells, B-cell-depleted T cells, or PBMCs.

The V end lost 2 bases, the J end lost 2 bases, and 12 bases lay between the germline ends. The CDR3 length is 15 residues. CDR1 is SGHRS, CDR2 YFSETQ, per germline. As processed by the authors: Reference gene primers were amplified, and this amplification served to estimate nucleated cell counts. Generated by immunoSEQ multiplex PCR, the TCRdb table keeps only in-frame clones and is missing some. For V, J and clone size, that table is used; D and trimming come from the DNA. The sample records approximately 94,000 clones, about 85% being singletons. The clonotype was recovered from a human donor in a cohort sampled during active COVID-19. Specimen: peripheral blood. The rearrangement links TRBV5-1 to TRBJ2-3; D might be TRBD2 (6 bases). The CDR3 nucleotides are TGCGCCAGCAGCTTTGGGGGAGGATTCACAGATACGCAGTATTTT. It codes for CASSFGGGFTDTQYF.